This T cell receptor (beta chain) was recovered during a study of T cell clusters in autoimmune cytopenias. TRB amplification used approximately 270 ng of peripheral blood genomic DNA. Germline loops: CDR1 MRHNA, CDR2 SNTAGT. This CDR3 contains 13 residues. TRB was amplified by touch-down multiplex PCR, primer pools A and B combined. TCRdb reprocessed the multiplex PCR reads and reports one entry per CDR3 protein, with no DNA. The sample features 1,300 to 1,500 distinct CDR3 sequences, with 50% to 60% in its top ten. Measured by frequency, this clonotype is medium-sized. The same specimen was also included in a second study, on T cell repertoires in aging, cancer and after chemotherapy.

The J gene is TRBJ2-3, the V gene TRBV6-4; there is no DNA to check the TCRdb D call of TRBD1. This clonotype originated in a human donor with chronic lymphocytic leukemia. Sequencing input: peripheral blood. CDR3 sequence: CASSETRGDTQYF.